This note documents a single TCR beta chain sequence. Antigen specificity is unknown. The data derive from a study of graft-versus-host responses after intestinal transplantation. About the research overall: Anti-thymocyte globulin was used for induction in all recipients, who then took tacrolimus and steroids for 3 to 4 years.

The germline V gene encodes CDR1 SGHTA and CDR2 FQGTGA. The CDR3 has 16 residues. V shed 3 bases, J shed 4 bases, and the junction held 8 bases outside the gene matches. Assay: immunoSEQ multiplex PCR; the TCRdb copy retains only in-frame clones and omits some. The data show about 93,000 clones, approximately 95% seen once. This material consisted of unstimulated CD8+ T cells sorted from spleen or lymph node cells, taken before intestinal transplant. The sequence was obtained from a human donor who received an intestinal transplant. The chain couples TRBV7-3 to TRBJ2-1; 8 bases fit TRBD1. The CDR3 reads CASSLDGTGAYNEQFF. The CDR3 region has the DNA TGTGCCAGCAGCTTGGACGGGACAGGAGCGTACAATGAGCAGTTCTTC. The full variable domain, with the rest looked up from reference TRBV7-3 and TRBJ2-1, is GAGVSQTPSNKVTEKGKYVELRCDPISGHTALYWYRQSLGQGPEFLIYFQGTGAADDSGLPNDRFFAVRPEGSVSTLKIQRTERGDSAVYLCASSLDGTGAYNEQFFGPGTRLTVL.